This T cell receptor (beta chain) emerged from a study of blood T cell repertoires in COVID-19. Trimming pared 7 bases from V and 8 bases from J, leaving 26 bases between. The V gene's germline CDR1 is GTSNPN and CDR2 SVGIG (reference sequence). CDR3 length: 15 residues. The method was immunoSEQ multiplex PCR; TCRdb's version includes in-frame clones alone and lacks a portion of them. The sample records more than 100,000 clones, about 89% being singletons. The TCR was taken from a man aged 50-60 years with active or convalescent COVID-19. The rearrangement links TRBV30 to TRBJ1-2; tentatively, D is TRBD1 (6 bases). The specimen was peripheral blood. CDR3 region: CASTLGQNLKEGYTF. CDR3 bases: TGTGCCTCTACTCTAGGACAGAACCTGAAAGAGGGCTACACCTTC. The complete variable domain, with remaining parts taken from reference TRBV30 and TRBJ1-2, reads SQTIHQWPATLVQPVGSPLSLECTVEGTSNPNLYWYRQAAGRGLQLLFYSVGIGQISSEVPQNLSASRPQDRQFILSSKKLLLSDSGFYLCASTLGQNLKEGYTFGSGTRLTVV.